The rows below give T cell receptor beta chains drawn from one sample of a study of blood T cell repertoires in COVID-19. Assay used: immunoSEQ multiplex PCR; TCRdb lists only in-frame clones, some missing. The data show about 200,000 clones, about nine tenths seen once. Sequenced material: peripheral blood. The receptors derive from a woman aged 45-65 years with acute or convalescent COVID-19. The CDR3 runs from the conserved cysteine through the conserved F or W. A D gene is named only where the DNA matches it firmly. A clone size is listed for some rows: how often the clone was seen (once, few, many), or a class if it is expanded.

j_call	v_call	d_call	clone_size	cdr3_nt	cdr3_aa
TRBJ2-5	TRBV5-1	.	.	TGCGCCAGCAGCCCGGACAGATGGAGTACCCAGTACTTC	CASSPDRWSTQYF
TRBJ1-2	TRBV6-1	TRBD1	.	TGTGCCAGCAGTGAAAGTCGGCAGGCATCAGGGGGGTCATACGGCTACACCTTC	CASSESRQASGGSYGYTF
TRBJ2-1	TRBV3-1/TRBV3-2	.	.	TGTGCCAGCAGCCAAGACGGAGGGGCCCTCTACAATGAGCAGTTCTTC	CASSQDGGALYNEQFF
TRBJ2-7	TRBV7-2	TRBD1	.	TGTGCCAGCAGCTTGGGGGACAGGTTTGTATACGAGCAGTACTTC	CASSLGDRFVYEQYF
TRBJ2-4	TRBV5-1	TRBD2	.	TGCGCCAGCAGCTCAAGACTAGCGGGAGGGCCACAAAACATTCAGTACTTC	CASSSRLAGGPQNIQYF
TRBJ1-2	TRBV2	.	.	TGTGCCAGCAGCGTCGACAGGAACTATGGCTACACCTTC	CASSVDRNYGYTF
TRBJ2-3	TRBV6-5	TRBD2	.	TGTGCCAGCAGTTTGGGGGGGGTTATCACAGATACGCAGTATTTT	CASSLGGVITDTQYF
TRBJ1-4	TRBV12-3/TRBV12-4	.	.	TGTGCCAGCAGAACCCGGGACATTGAAAAACTGTTTTTT	CASRTRDIEKLFF
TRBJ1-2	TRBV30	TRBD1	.	TGTGCCTGGAGTGTACAGGGGACAGGGGGCGACTATGGCTACACCTTC	CAWSVQGTGGDYGYTF
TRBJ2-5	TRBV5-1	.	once	TGCGCCAGCAGCTTGGAAGCCCCGGAGACCCAGTACTTC	CASSLEAPETQYF
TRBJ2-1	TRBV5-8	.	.	TGTGCCAGCAGCTTCCATTTTTCCGATTCAGCGTACTACAATGAGCAGTTCTTC	CASSFHFSDSAYYNEQFF
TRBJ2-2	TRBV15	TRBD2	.	TGTGCCACCAGCAGAGATTTAGCGGGAAACACCGGGGAGCTGTTTTTT	CATSRDLAGNTGELFF
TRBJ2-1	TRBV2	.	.	TGTGCCAGCAGTGTGGCGATGAGGAATGAGCAGTTCTTC	CASSVAMRNEQFF